This T cell receptor (beta chain) stems from a study of OX40 agonist ivuxolimab in advanced cancers. The study in broad terms: Ivuxolimab, which targeted the costimulatory receptor OX40 (CD134), was an agonistic, fully human IgG2 monoclonal antibody. Intravenous ivuxolimab was administered to patients every 2 weeks at six dose levels: 0.01, 0.1, 0.3, 1.5, 3 and 10 mg/kg. Among the approximately 54 dose-escalation patients, about 20 had hepatocellular carcinoma, approximately 15 melanoma, 9 renal cell carcinoma and 9 head and neck cancer. In the dose-escalation cohort, nearly 85% of patients were male, and the mean age was approximately 60 years with a range of about 23 to 79. Patients were allowed to have had prior anti-PD-1, anti-PD-L1 or anti-CTLA-4 therapy, and 40% of the dose-escalation patients had been treated with checkpoint inhibitors. Partial responses occurred in three dose-escalation patients, of whom one had hepatocellular carcinoma and two had cutaneous melanoma. The point of sequencing TCRbeta in the periphery was to test whether ivuxolimab changed TCR sequence diversity and drove clonal T-cell expansion. The paper describes the monotherapy dose-escalation part (N ≈ 52 patients) of the phase I trial of ivuxolimab. Study-level results and caveats: Which antigens the clonally expanded peripheral T cells were specific for was not determined. After ivuxolimab, more expanded clones were found on average in CD8+ T cells than in CD4+ T cells. Partial responders in the 0.1-3.0 mg/kg groups had among the lowest normalized peripheral clonal expansion, especially among CD8+ T cells. Clonal expansion of both CD4+ and CD8+ blood T cells was observed from baseline to week 6 at doses 0.1 to 3.0 mg/kg. Low levels of normalized T-cell clonal expansion were also seen in some nonresponding patients.

Patients with a history of autoimmune disease or receiving systemic immunosuppression were excluded from the trial. In every dose cohort, peripheral blood was drawn for TCR sequencing at baseline, cycle 4 day 1, and cycle 7 day 1. The samples were drawn from a first-in-human, open-label, multicenter phase I dose-escalation trial of ivuxolimab. Adults with locally advanced or metastatic melanoma, renal cell carcinoma, hepatocellular carcinoma or head and neck squamous cell carcinoma were enrolled in the trial. CD4+ and CD8+ T cells were sorted separately from peripheral blood before TCR sequencing. As for this clone: There is no known antigen for this receptor. The sample holds no much larger clone one base away, and base qualities are not on file.

For sequencing of the TCRbeta CDR3 region, genomic DNA was extracted from the sorted cells. TCRbeta CDR3 regions were sequenced using the immunoSEQ Assay. Not all clones reach the TCRdb copy of this immuneACCESS table, which keeps in-frame sequences only. Checked studies attribute under half of the gap to unresolved V genes and leave the rest unexplained. The sample table records about 99,000 clones; approximately 95% of these occur just once. The leading ten clones occupy 2% of the sample. Material: CD4+ or CD8+ T cells sorted from blood, obtained in a trial of the OX40 agonist ivuxolimab. This TCR came from an adult with an advanced solid tumor such as melanoma, head and neck, liver or kidney cancer.

The CDR3 amino acid sequence is: CASSRTGGRDTGELFF. The nucleotide sequence is given as TGTGCCAGCTCTCGAACTGGCGGGAGGGACACCGGGGAGCTGTTTTTT. The chain was built from TRBV7-2 and TRBJ2-2; 9 bases in between match TRBD2. Here V drops 8 bases and J drops 3 bases, and the junction holds 10 bases not matched to any gene. Inclusive of the bounding cysteine and phenylalanine, the CDR3 is 16 residues long. Only the CDR3 part of the read is kept: 48 bases, read in frame from the first base. The CDR1 and CDR2 encoded by the germline V gene are SGHTA and FQGNSA.